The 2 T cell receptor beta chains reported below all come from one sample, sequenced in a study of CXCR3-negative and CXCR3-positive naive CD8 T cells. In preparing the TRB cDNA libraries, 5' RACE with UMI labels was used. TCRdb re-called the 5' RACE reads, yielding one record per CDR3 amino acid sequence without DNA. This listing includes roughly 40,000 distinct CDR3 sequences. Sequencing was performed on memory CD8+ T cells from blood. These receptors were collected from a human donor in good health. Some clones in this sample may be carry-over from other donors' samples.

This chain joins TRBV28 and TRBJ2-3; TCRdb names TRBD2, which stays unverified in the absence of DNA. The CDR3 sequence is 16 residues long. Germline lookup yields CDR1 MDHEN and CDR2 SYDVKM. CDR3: CATTHLAGGEGDTQYF.

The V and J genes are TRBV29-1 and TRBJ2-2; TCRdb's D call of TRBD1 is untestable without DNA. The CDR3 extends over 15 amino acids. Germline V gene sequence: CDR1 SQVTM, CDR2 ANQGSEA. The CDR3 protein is CSVVRGGADTGELFF.